The clone carrying this TCR beta chain was seen at least ten times. Its antigen remains unidentified. The entry originates in a study of blood T cells in healthy people across ages. Per germline, CDR1 MNHEY and CDR2 SVGEGT. Trimming removed 6 bases at V and 5 bases at J, with 6 bases between. This CDR3 has 11 amino acids. Each donor's blood draw was roughly 10 milliliters of peripheral blood. For the second PCR, which ran for 7 to 11 cycles, a sample-barcoded 5' primer and a J-beta primer mix were used. TCRdb itself ran the 5' RACE reads through MiXCR, one entry per CDR3 protein. The top ten clones hold about 3.9% of a sample with some 560,000 distinct CDR3 sequences, about 25% of them seen once. Study-wide points: In these data, TCR beta diversity tracked strongly with naive T cell percentage.

This same sample was also part of a study on T cells of mothers and their children. That report notes: Clones that were microchimeric and persistent were not detected among T cells.

The sample comprised blood. The source is a boy aged 2 to 9 in good health. The rearrangement links TRBV6-2 or TRBV6-3 to TRBJ2-3; the D is unclear. The CDR3 protein is CASSHGDTQYF. CDR3 nucleotide sequence: TGTGCCAGCAGCCATGGAGATACGCAGTATTTT.